These 17 T cell receptor beta chains originate from one sample sequenced in a study of T cell changes during pregnancy in multiple sclerosis. The table came from immunoSEQ multiplex PCR; TCRdb's copy has only in-frame clones and leaves some out. Of roughly 90,000 clones listed, around 93% are singletons. Source: peripheral blood, taken in the first trimester of pregnancy. All receptors come from a female donor with multiple sclerosis, enrolled in a pregnancy study.

V is TRBV6-9 and J is TRBJ2-1; tentatively, D is TRBD2 (5 bases). Trimming took 7 bases from V and 7 from J, leaving 20 bases between them. Germline loops: CDR1 MNHGY, CDR2 SVAAGI. This CDR3 contains 15 residues. This CDR3 reads CASKFDRSWENEQFF. CDR3 in DNA: TGTGCCAGCAAATTCGATAGGAGTTGGGAGAATGAGCAGTTCTTC.

The chain combines TRBV6-5 with TRBJ2-2; the D gene is possibly TRBD1 (5 bases). Germline-derived CDR1 and CDR2 are MNHEY and SVGAGI. The CDR3 spans 15 residues. Trimming removed 2 bases from V and 1 base from J, with 8 bases in between. The CDR3 nucleotides read TGTGCCAGCAGTTACGCGACAGTGAACACCGGGGAGCTGTTTTTT. It yields the protein CASSYATVNTGELFF.

This sequence joins TRBV11-2 and TRBJ1-2; 7 bases match TRBD1. The CDR3 loop spans 14 amino acids. V shed 2 bases and J 8 bases; nucleotides not matched to a gene: 8. CDR1 and CDR2 from the germline V gene are SGHAT and FQNNGV. CDR3 protein: CASSLTGAGGGYTF. CDR3 DNA sequence: TGTGCCAGCAGCTTAACTGGGGCAGGGGGAGGCTACACCTTC.

This chain links TRBV28 with TRBJ1-1; no clear D gene. Trimming stripped 6 bases from V and 2 bases from J, with 10 bases between. Germline V gene sequence: CDR1 MDHEN, CDR2 SYDVKM. This CDR3 comprises 13 residues. The CDR3 sequence: CASRTSVNTEAFF. CDR3 bases: TGTGCCAGCAGAACCTCAGTTAACACTGAAGCTTTCTTT.

The V call is TRBV9, the J call TRBJ1-2, with TRBD1 matching 10 bases. The CDR3 has 16 residues. CDR1 and CDR2 from the germline V gene are SGDLS and YYNGEE. Losses at the gene ends were 3 bases for V and 4 bases for J; bases not matched to a gene: 9. The CDR3 DNA reads as TGTGCCAGCAGCGAAACGATGACAGGGGGCGCCTATGGCTACACCTTC. Its translation: CASSETMTGGAYGYTF.

The chain employs TRBV5-5 and TRBJ1-4, with 9 bases fitting TRBD1. This CDR3 is built from 14 residues. Germline CDR1 is SGHKS and CDR2 is YYEKEE (reference sequence). The V gene end was trimmed by 5 bases and the J gene end by 8 bases; junction bases not matched to a gene: 7. CDR3 protein: CASRRQGVGEKLFF. The DNA for the CDR3 is TGTGCCAGCAGGAGACAGGGGGTTGGGGAAAAACTGTTTTTT.

CDR3 in DNA: TGTGCCAGCAGCTTAGGAGCTAAAGAGACCCAGTACTTC. The encoded protein is CASSLGAKETQYF. The rearrangement uses TRBV7-2 and TRBJ2-5; D call uncertain. The CDR3 length is 13 residues. Germline V gene sequence: CDR1 SGHTA, CDR2 FQGNSA. Trimming took 1 base from V and 3 from J, leaving 6 bases between them.

CDR3 amino acids: CASSKSTVGTDTQYF. CDR3 sequence (DNA): TGTGCCAGTAGTAAATCTACAGTCGGCACAGATACGCAGTATTTT. The V call is TRBV19, the J call TRBJ2-3; D ambiguous. Per the germline V gene, CDR1 is LNHDA and CDR2 is SQIVND (reference sequence). The germline V and J ends were trimmed by 4 bases and 1 base, with 12 bases remaining between them. CDR3 length equals 15 residues.

This chain links TRBV6-5 with TRBJ2-2, with TRBD2 matching 8 bases. Germline loops: CDR1 MNHEY, CDR2 SVGAGI. Trimming at V came to 6 bases and at J to 5 bases, leaving 8 bases not matched to a gene. There are 15 residues in the CDR3. CDR3 coding DNA: TGTGCCAGCAGCCCCGCGGGGGGCTTAACCGGGGAGCTGTTTTTT. It specifies CASSPAGGLTGELFF.

The rearrangement joins TRBV10-3 to TRBJ2-7; no clear D. From germline, CDR1 is ENHRY and CDR2 SYGVKD. The CDR3 sequence is 15 residues long. V dropped 0 bases and J dropped 7 bases, with 16 bases sitting between them. The CDR3 region has the DNA TGTGCCATCAGTGAGTCGGTTTTTAGGCTGGAGGAGCAGTACTTC. Its translation is CAISESVFRLEEQYF.

This rearrangement joins TRBV2 to TRBJ1-2, with 10 bases fitting TRBD1. The CDR3 is 15 residues long. Per germline, CDR1 SNHLY and CDR2 FYNNEI. J was trimmed by 6 bases and V by 2 bases; bases with no gene match: 6. In DNA, the CDR3 is TGTGCCAGCAGTGAATGGGGACAGGGGTTAGATGGCTACACCTTC. Amino acids: CASSEWGQGLDGYTF.

DNA for the CDR3: TGTGCCAGCACCCGCGAAGGGGTGAGCTCCTACAATGAGCAGTTCTTC. Residues: CASTREGVSSYNEQFF. The chain employs TRBV7-2 and TRBJ2-1; D perhaps matches TRBD1 (5 bases). The germline V and J ends were trimmed by 7 bases and 0 bases, with 16 bases remaining between them. This CDR3 is 16 amino acids long. CDR1 SGHTA and CDR2 FQGNSA come from the germline V gene.

V is TRBV25-1 and J is TRBJ1-5; 8 nucleotides match TRBD1. The germline V gene has CDR1 MGHDK and CDR2 SYGVNS. The CDR3 has 16 amino acids. J lost 4 bases, V lost 1 base, and 6 bases had no gene match. The CDR3, as DNA: TGTGCCAGCAGTGAATCCCGGGGACAGGAAAATCAGCCCCAGCATTTT. Translation gives CASSESRGQENQPQHF.

The rearrangement uses TRBV4-1 and TRBJ2-3; D is perhaps TRBD2 (5 bases). Trimming took off 6 bases at V and 4 bases at J, with 11 bases between the two ends. Germline CDR1 is MGHRA and CDR2 is YSYEKL. The CDR3 has 13 amino acids. CDR3 bases: TGCGCCAGCAGGAGGGCCAGTCCAGATACGCAGTATTTT. Translated, it gives CASRRASPDTQYF.

This sequence joins TRBV5-1 and TRBJ1-1; TRBD1 is a possible D gene (6 bases). There are 13 residues in the CDR3. CDR1 is SGHRS, CDR2 YFSETQ, per germline. The germline V and J ends were trimmed by 6 bases and 2 bases, with 11 bases remaining between them. In nucleotides, the CDR3 is TGCGCCAGCACCTGGGGGCCAAACACTGAAGCTTTCTTT. It codes for CASTWGPNTEAFF.

The chain is built from TRBV18 and TRBJ1-1; tentatively, D is TRBD1 (6 bases). The V end was cut by 4 bases, the J end by 3 bases, with 12 bases between. Germline V gene lookup returns CDR1 KGHSH and CDR2 LQKENI. This CDR3 is 14 amino acids long. The DNA of the CDR3 is TGTGCCAGCTCACGCCAGGGGTTTGACACTGAAGCTTTCTTT. Amino acids: CASSRQGFDTEAFF.

The chain combines TRBV30 with TRBJ2-7, with TRBD1 matching 8 bases. There are 11 residues in the CDR3. The ends lost 8 bases at V and 3 bases at J; junction bases unmatched: 3. Germline-derived CDR1 and CDR2 are GTSNPN and SVGIG (reference sequence). The DNA for the CDR3 is TGTGCCACCGGACAGGGCTACGAGCAGTACTTC. This gives the protein CATGQGYEQYF.